The 21 T cell receptor beta chains below were found in one sample sequenced in a study of TIL therapy for anti-PD-1-resistant metastatic lung cancer. The libraries were made with immunoSEQ v3. Profiling relied on immunoSEQ multiplex PCR, and the TCRdb table lists in-frame clones only, not all of them. The sample has 9,000 to 15,000 clones, about 80% seen once. This sample's time point: pre-treatment sample, taken before nivolumab and TIL therapy. The source was blood, collected at baseline. These receptors were taken from a person aged 25 to 85 with non-small cell lung cancer.

This chain connects TRBV6-6 to TRBJ2-1; TRBD1 aligns across 8 bases. Germline CDR1 and CDR2: MNHNY and SVGAGI (reference sequence). J lost 6 bases, V lost 7 bases, and 2 bases had no gene match. The CDR3 is made up of 12 amino acids. The CDR3 spells CASTDRGNEQFF. For the CDR3, the DNA is TGTGCCAGCACAGACAGGGGCAATGAGCAGTTCTTC.

The CDR3 protein is CASSLSWEDWNQPQHF. In DNA, the CDR3 is TGTGCCAGCAGTCTTTCGTGGGAAGATTGGAATCAGCCCCAGCATTTT. V gene TRBV28 combines with J gene TRBJ1-5; D gene ambiguous. There are 16 residues in the CDR3. The germline V gene has CDR1 MDHEN and CDR2 SYDVKM. The V and J ends lost 5 bases and 4 bases respectively, with 18 bases between them.

This chain connects TRBV7-9 to TRBJ1-1, with 7 nucleotides matching TRBD1. This CDR3 has 13 amino acids. Germline CDR1 SEHNR, CDR2 FQNEAQ (reference sequence). The J segment lost 4 bases and the V segment lost 8 bases, leaving 7 bases of the junction unmatched. The CDR3 DNA follows: TGTGCCAGCGTAGGGGGCTCCGGCACTGAAGCTTTCTTT. Amino acids: CASVGGSGTEAFF.

The CDR3 reads CASSSRGVRDEQYF. CDR3 coding DNA: TGTGCCAGCAGCTCGCGGGGCGTTCGGGACGAGCAGTACTTC. The gene calls are TRBV7-3 and TRBJ2-7, with D perhaps matching TRBD2 (6 bases). The CDR3 extends over 14 amino acids. Deletions cut 4 bases from V and 5 bases from J, with 15 bases between. Looked up from germline, CDR1 is SGHTA and CDR2 is FQGTGA.

This sequence joins TRBV5-4 and TRBJ2-1, with D unresolved. Trimming removed 4 bases at V and 7 bases at J, with 9 bases between. Looked up from germline, CDR1 is SGHNT and CDR2 is YYREEE (reference sequence). CDR3 length: 12 amino acids. The CDR3: CASSQTVNEQFF. As DNA, the CDR3 is TGTGCCAGCAGCCAAACTGTGAATGAGCAGTTCTTC.

This clone showed up just once. V usage is TRBV6-1 and J usage is TRBJ2-3; no reliable D call. The CDR3 spans 11 residues. Trimming removed 5 bases from V and 9 bases from J, with 9 bases in between. CDR1 is MNHNS and CDR2 is SASEGT in the germline V gene. This chain's CDR3 is CASSPWNTQYF. The CDR3 DNA sequence: TGTGCCAGCAGTCCGTGGAACACGCAGTATTTT.

This clone was observed once. The chain combines TRBV7-2 with TRBJ1-1; D remains unclear. V dropped 3 bases and J dropped 2 bases, with 7 bases sitting between them. Germline CDR1 SGHTA, CDR2 FQGNSA. CDR3 length: 13 residues. CDR3 sequence: CASSFDTNTEAFF. CDR3 nucleotides: TGTGCCAGCAGCTTTGATACAAACACTGAAGCTTTCTTT. Looking up the rest from reference TRBV7-2 and TRBJ1-1 gives the full variable domain: GAGVSQSPSNKVTEKGKDVELRCDPISGHTALYWYRQSLGQGLEFLIYFQGNSAPDKSGLPSDRFSAERTGGSVSTLTIQRTQQEDSAVYLCASSFDTNTEAFFGQGTRLTVV.

V usage is TRBV6-1 and J usage is TRBJ1-5; TRBD1 is a possible D gene (5 bases). Germline CDR1 and CDR2: MNHNS and SASEGT. The CDR3 sequence is 17 residues long. Trimming shortened V by 0 bases and J by 2 bases, and 14 bases separated the two germline ends. The CDR3 region has the DNA TGTGCCAGCAGTGAAGCCAAAGGGGCCTGGGGCAATCAGCCCCAGCATTTT. Translating it yields CASSEAKGAWGNQPQHF.

This clone was seen just once. V gene TRBV19 combines with J gene TRBJ2-5, with TRBD1 identical over 8 bases. This CDR3 region has 13 residues. The V segment lost 9 bases and the J segment 2 bases; nucleotides outside the gene matches: 5. Germline-derived CDR1 and CDR2 are LNHDA and SQIVND (reference sequence). The CDR3 loop reads CASAGQEQETQYF. DNA of the CDR3: TGTGCCAGCGCGGGACAGGAGCAAGAGACCCAGTACTTC.

This clone was found a few times. The chain has TRBV7-2 and TRBJ2-7; D gene ambiguous. Trimming left V 3 bases short and J 4 bases short, with 13 bases between. This CDR3 contains 14 residues. Germline lookup yields CDR1 SGHTA and CDR2 FQGNSA. In nucleotides, the CDR3 is TGTGCCAGCAGCTTCGGAGAAGGCCCGTACGAGCAGTACTTC. Its protein product is CASSFGEGPYEQYF.

V and J are TRBV15 and TRBJ1-4; perhaps TRBD1 as D (5 bases). Germline V CDR1 and CDR2: LNHNV, YYDKDF (reference sequence). V was cut by 5 bases and J by 2 bases, with 21 bases left in between. The CDR3 has 18 amino acids. The CDR3 here is CATSVSSRKTDTNEKLFF. The DNA of the CDR3 is TGTGCCACCAGCGTATCATCCAGGAAGACAGACACTAATGAAAAACTGTTTTTT.

This clone has only one observation. The chain joins TRBV5-1 to TRBJ2-5; 11 positions agree with TRBD2. The J call is in doubt because the DNA end fits TRBJ2-7 better. Looked up from germline, CDR1 is SGHRS and CDR2 is YFSETQ. This CDR3 has 17 amino acids. CDR3 coding DNA: TGCGCCAGCAGCTTGGCGAGTAGCGGGAGGGCCGGGTACGAGCAGTACTTC. This translates into CASSLASSGRAGYEQYF.

The chain recombines TRBV29-1 with TRBJ2-1, with D hard to call. CDR1 SQVTM and CDR2 ANQGSEA come from the germline V gene. V was shortened by 4 bases and J by 2 bases, with 6 bases between the two germline ends. This CDR3 spans 12 amino acids. CDR3 residues: CSVGQPYNEQFF. In DNA, the CDR3 is TGCAGCGTTGGGCAACCCTACAATGAGCAGTTCTTC.

The V gene is TRBV5-1, the J gene TRBJ2-5; 7 positions match TRBD2. V lost 5 bases and J lost 4; bases outside the gene matches: 11. Germline V gene sequence: CDR1 SGHRS, CDR2 YFSETQ. This CDR3 contains 15 residues. CDR3 protein: CASSFYGTGGETQYF. The CDR3 DNA is TGCGCCAGCAGTTTTTACGGGACGGGGGGAGAGACCCAGTACTTC.

V usage is TRBV21-1 and J usage is TRBJ2-1; TRBD2, as called in the table, went unchecked against the DNA. TRBV21-1 is classified as a pseudogene. The CDR3 totals 20 residues. In DNA form, the CDR3 reads TGTGCCAGCAGCAAAGATTGCGGGACTAGCGGGAGGGCCGGAAGAAGTGAGCAGTTCTTC. Translation: CASSKDCGTSGRAGRSEQFF.

This clone has a handful of counts. The chain joins TRBV2 to TRBJ2-7, with TRBD2 matching over 8 bases. The trim removed 4 bases at V and 4 bases at J, leaving 9 bases unmatched. The germline V gene encodes CDR1 SNHLY and CDR2 FYNNEI. This CDR3 is built from 15 residues. The CDR3 region is CASSGLGRDQYEQYF. The CDR3 bases are TGTGCCAGCAGTGGTCTCGGGAGGGACCAGTACGAGCAGTACTTC.

This chain joins TRBV5-6 and TRBJ1-2; 8 bases map to TRBD1. This CDR3 is built from 14 residues. V lost 1 base to trimming and J lost 5 bases; unmatched junction nucleotides: 4. Germline CDR1 SGHDT, CDR2 YYEEEE. CDR3 loop: CASSLRQGIYGYTF. The CDR3 coding sequence is TGTGCCAGCAGCTTGCGACAGGGGATATATGGCTACACCTTC.

The V gene is TRBV19, the J gene TRBJ1-4; TRBD1 is a possible D gene (6 bases). The germline gives CDR1 LNHDA, CDR2 SQIVND (reference sequence). Trimming shortened V by 5 bases and J by 0 bases, and 13 bases separated the two germline ends. The CDR3 contains 16 residues. The DNA for the CDR3 is TGTGCCAGTAGTCAGATAGGGGGACCAACTAATGAAAAACTGTTTTTT. Encoded protein: CASSQIGGPTNEKLFF.

This clone was found once. The CDR3 bases are TGTGCCAGCAGTCAAGACCTAGCGGGAGCTAATACGCAGTATTTT. It is translated as CASSQDLAGANTQYF. The V and J genes are TRBV13 and TRBJ2-3; TRBD2 matches 10 bases. The germline V gene encodes CDR1 PRHDT and CDR2 FYEKMQ (reference sequence). CDR3 size: 15 residues. V lost 6 bases to trimming and J lost 7 bases; unmatched junction nucleotides: 10.

This clone was observed a single time. The rearrangement joins TRBV19 to TRBJ1-6; the D gene is possibly TRBD1 (5 bases). Germline CDR1 is LNHDA and CDR2 is SQIVND (reference sequence). The CDR3 sequence is 12 residues long. V shed 4 bases and J shed 9 bases, with 7 bases lying between them. The CDR3 reads CASSTGFSPLHF. CDR3 nucleotides: TGTGCCAGTAGTACAGGGTTTTCACCCCTCCACTTT.

The chain couples TRBV4-3 to TRBJ2-7, with 10 nucleotides matching TRBD2. With 3 bases clipped from V and 3 bases from J, the junction kept 8 bases outside the gene matches. CDR3 length: 16 amino acids. The germline gives CDR1 LGHNA, CDR2 YSLEER. In nucleotides, the CDR3 is TGCGCCAGCAGCCAGGAGACTAGCGGGTTTTACTACGAGCAGTACTTC. Translation: CASSQETSGFYYEQYF.